The 18 T cell receptor beta chains reported below all come from one sample, sequenced in a study of CD8 T cells in ankylosing spondylitis. TCRdb processed the 5' RACE reads anew with MiXCR; each CDR3 protein has one entry. The top ten hold approximately 0.99% of the sample, which has some 340,000 distinct CDR3 sequences, around 15% seen once. The sequencing input was blood, either unsorted or a sorted T cell fraction (not recorded which). Receptors originate from a male donor with ankylosing spondylitis or in good health (not recorded which).

The chain joins TRBV20-1 to TRBJ2-5, with D possibly matching TRBD2 (6 bases). The V and J ends lost 6 bases and 5 bases respectively, with 19 bases between them. The CDR3 covers 14 residues. The germline CDR1 and CDR2 sequences are DFQATT and SNEGSKA (reference sequence). The CDR3 here is CSAPGSGPGETQYF. The DNA of the CDR3 is TGCAGTGCCCCCGGGAGCGGGCCTGGGGAGACCCAGTACTTC.

This chain joins TRBV5-1 and TRBJ2-7; D may be TRBD2 (7 bases). Looked up from germline, CDR1 is SGHRS and CDR2 is YFSETQ. V lost 2 bases to trimming and J lost 0 bases, with 12 bases between them. The CDR3 covers 15 residues. The DNA of the CDR3 is TGCGCCAGCAGCTTTTACGGGGGGCCCTCCTACGAGCAGTACTTC. This sequence encodes CASSFYGGPSYEQYF.

Of note for this clonotype: The junction and the germline gene differ at one end; a read error may be behind it. This sequence joins TRBV20-1 and TRBJ2-7, with 8 positions matching TRBD2. The CDR3 spans 13 residues. CDR1 and CDR2 from the germline V gene are DFQATT and SNEGSKA (reference sequence). CDR3 nucleotide sequence: TGCAGTGCCCGGCAAGCGGGAGTATCCGAGCGGTACTTC. This gives the protein CSARQAGVSERYF.

The V gene is TRBV5-1, the J gene TRBJ2-7; the match to TRBD1 covers 9 bases. The CDR3 runs to 15 residues. V was pared by 4 bases and J by 2 bases, with 7 bases of the junction left unmatched. Germline V CDR1 and CDR2: SGHRS, YFSETQ. The CDR3 DNA is TGCGCCAGCAGCACCAGGACAGGGGCGACCTACGAGCAGTACTTC. Protein: CASSTRTGATYEQYF.

V is TRBV10-3 and J is TRBJ2-7; no definite D call. Germline assignment: CDR1 ENHRY and CDR2 SYGVKD. The CDR3 has 14 residues. Trimming shortened V by 3 bases and J by 9 bases, and 18 bases separated the two germline ends. CDR3 protein: CAISDGQTYTRQYF. For the CDR3, the DNA is TGTGCCATCAGTGACGGGCAGACCTATACGAGGCAGTACTTC.

The CDR3 nucleotides are TGTGCCAGCAGCCCCCCGGGAAGGGGCAGCTCACCCCTCCACTTT. It specifies CASSPPGRGSSPLHF. This rearrangement joins TRBV7-9 to TRBJ1-6; the D gene is possibly TRBD1 (5 bases). Germline CDR1 reads SEHNR; CDR2 reads FQNEAQ (reference sequence). The CDR3 totals 15 residues. V was shortened by 5 bases and J by 10 bases, with 18 bases between the two germline ends.

This clonotype was seen only a few times. The CDR3 DNA is TGCGCCAGCAGCCCAGAGGGACTAGCGGGGACCCAGTACTTC. Its protein product is CASSPEGLAGTQYF. This rearrangement joins TRBV5-1 to TRBJ2-5, with 12 bases lining up with TRBD2. Unmatched junction bases numbered 5, after V lost 4 bases and J lost 7 bases. Germline CDR1 is SGHRS and CDR2 is YFSETQ. The CDR3 runs to 14 residues.

CDR3: CASSFSPLQSRNTEAFF. CDR3 nucleotides: TGTGCCAGCAGTTTCTCTCCCCTACAGAGCAGGAACACTGAAGCTTTCTTT. This chain links TRBV12-3 or TRBV12-4 with TRBJ1-1; D uncertain. The V end was cut by 3 bases, the J end by 1 base, with 18 bases between. The CDR3 is 17 amino acids.

J is TRBJ2-3 and V is TRBV5-6; 8 bases are a match to TRBD1. The CDR3 runs to 14 residues. Germline CDR1 reads SGHDT; CDR2 reads YYEEEE. Germline trimming cut 4 bases from V and 1 base from J; bases unmatched to any gene: 2. The CDR3: CASSKTGGTDTQYF. The CDR3 DNA is TGTGCCAGCAGCAAGACAGGGGGCACAGATACGCAGTATTTT.

The genes are TRBV3-1 and TRBJ2-7; D ambiguous. The CDR3 spans 15 residues. Trimming pared 5 bases from V and 0 bases from J, leaving 14 bases between. Per the germline V gene, CDR1 is LGHDT and CDR2 is YNNKEL (reference sequence). CDR3 in amino acids: CASSYGPSRSYEQYF. CDR3 DNA: TGTGCCAGCAGCTACGGGCCCTCCCGCTCCTACGAGCAGTACTTC.

There are many counts of this clonotype. The chain joins TRBV12-3 or TRBV12-4 to TRBJ2-1; 10 positions agree with TRBD2. V gave up 3 bases and J gave up 0 bases; unmatched junction bases: 2. This CDR3 is 16 amino acids long. The CDR3 spells CASSLASGSSYNEQFF. The CDR3 DNA is TGTGCCAGCAGTTTGGCTAGCGGGAGCTCCTACAATGAGCAGTTCTTC.

This clonotype has ten or more counts. This chain joins TRBV7-9 and TRBJ2-7; D is possibly TRBD2 (6 bases). V shed 0 bases and J shed 0 bases, with 12 bases lying between them. The CDR3 consists of 16 residues. CDR1 and CDR2 (germline): SEHNR, FQNEAQ (reference sequence). The CDR3 DNA sequence: TGTGCCAGCAGCTTAGCGGGGACTGGAAGCTCCTACGAGCAGTACTTC. Amino acids: CASSLAGTGSSYEQYF.

V and J are TRBV7-2 and TRBJ2-7, with D unresolved. V lost 4 bases and J lost 2, with 12 bases in between. This CDR3 region has 14 residues. The germline CDR1 and CDR2 sequences are SGHTA and FQGNSA. CDR3: CASSSNTGPYEQYF. DNA of the CDR3: TGTGCCAGCAGCTCAAATACGGGCCCCTACGAGCAGTACTTC.

Only a few counts were recorded for this clonotype. The J gene is TRBJ1-6, the V gene TRBV7-9; perhaps TRBD1 as D (5 bases). The V end was cut by 6 bases, the J end by 6 bases, with 12 bases between. Germline V gives CDR1 SEHNR, CDR2 FQNEAQ (reference sequence). This CDR3 spans 14 amino acids. The CDR3 DNA follows: TGTGCCAGCAGGGGGGAGGGGAGTAATTCACCCCTCCACTTT. Amino acids: CASRGEGSNSPLHF.

This clonotype was detected ten times or more. This chain joins TRBV10-3 and TRBJ2-1; 13 nucleotides agree with TRBD2. V lost 10 bases and J lost 4; bases outside the gene matches: 7. The CDR3 contains 15 residues. Germline CDR1 and CDR2: ENHRY and SYGVKD. CDR3 region: CASGLAGDLYNEQFF. CDR3 nucleotide sequence: TGTGCCAGCGGACTAGCGGGGGATCTATACAATGAGCAGTTCTTC.

A few counts support this clonotype. The chain links TRBV12-3 or TRBV12-4 to TRBJ1-4; TRBD1 agrees at 8 bases. The CDR3 has 18 residues. The V and J ends lost 6 bases and 2 bases, in that order; junction bases with no gene match: 14. As DNA, the CDR3 is TGTGCCAGCAGCCCCCGGGGGCAGGGGGCTAACACTAATGAAAAACTGTTTTTT. Translating gives CASSPRGQGANTNEKLFF.

This clonotype came up many times. The CDR3 sequence: CASRGTVAGHEQYF. CDR3 bases: TGCGCCAGCAGAGGAACGGTAGCGGGCCACGAGCAGTACTTC. V and J are TRBV5-1 and TRBJ2-7; 7 positions agree with TRBD2. V was clipped by 5 bases and J by 5 bases; unmatched bases: 10. This CDR3 has 14 residues. From germline, CDR1 is SGHRS and CDR2 YFSETQ.

This clonotype was picked up many times. The chain carries TRBV29-1 and TRBJ2-1, with 9 bases matching TRBD2. Germline V lookup: CDR1 SQVTM, CDR2 ANQGSEA. The CDR3 is 15 amino acids. V gave up 1 base and J gave up 10 bases; unmatched junction bases: 11. DNA of the CDR3: TGCAGCGTTGAAGGGCTAGGACTAGCGTTAGCGGAGCAGTTCTTC. Protein product: CSVEGLGLALAEQFF.